This is a list of T cell receptor beta chains from one sample in a study of blood T cells in healthy people across ages. TCRdb processed the 5' RACE reads anew with MiXCR; each CDR3 protein has one entry. The sample includes roughly 730,000 distinct CDR3 sequences, around 50% of them seen just once. The source material was blood. The receptor set was obtained from a man aged 40-49 years in good health. CDR3s include the opening cysteine and the closing phenylalanine or tryptophan. A D gene is named only where the DNA matches it firmly. For some rows the clone size is stated as once, few or many, or as a class when expanded; others skip it.

size	D	V	J	DNA	CDR3
few	.	TRBV28	TRBJ2-7	TGTGCCAGCACCAACAACCGGGACAGCGGGGAGGAGCAGTACTTC	CASTNNRDSGEEQYF
once	TRBD1	TRBV6-1	TRBJ2-7	TGTGCCAGCAGTGTTCGGGACAGGGACCATTTCGGGTACTTC	CASSVRDRDHFGYF
.	TRBD2	TRBV7-8	TRBJ2-1	TGTGCCAGCAGCGGACTAGCGGGAGTCCCCCCTGGTTATGAGCAGTTCTTC	CASSGLAGVPPGYEQFF
few	.	TRBV6-5	TRBJ2-7	TGTGCCAGCAGTTACGAGCGTTCCTACGAGCAGTACTTC	CASSYERSYEQYF
few	TRBD2	TRBV10-3	TRBJ2-3	TGTGCCATCAGAGAAGGACTAGCGGTGAATACAGATACGCAGTATTTT	CAIREGLAVNTDTQYF
.	.	TRBV3-1	TRBJ2-5	TGTGCCAGCAGCCTTGACGAACGAGAGACCCAGTACTTC	CASSLDERETQYF
many	.	TRBV5-1	TRBJ1-1	TGCGCCAGCAGGGAGGGGGTTGTGGATAACACTGAAGCTTTCTTT	CASREGVVDNTEAFF
few	.	TRBV7-2	TRBJ2-7	TGTGCCAGCACCCCGGAAGGAGGGCCCTGGTACGAGCAGTACTTC	CASTPEGGPWYEQYF
.	.	TRBV7-6	TRBJ2-1	TGTGCCAGCAGCTTAGGTACGAGACTTGCAGACAATGAGCAGTTCTTC	CASSLGTRLADNEQFF
.	TRBD2	TRBV27	TRBJ2-7	TGTGCCAGCAGTCACGGGGAGGGCTACGAGCAGTACTTC	CASSHGEGYEQYF
.	TRBD1	TRBV28	TRBJ2-3	TGTGCCAGCAGCTTCGGGGGGACAGGGACAGATACGCAGTATTTT	CASSFGGTGTDTQYF
.	.	TRBV27	TRBJ2-7	TGTGCCAGCAGTTTATCGGGCCGCCTCAAGGGTGGGGGTGAGCAGTACTTC	CASSLSGRLKGGGEQYF
once	TRBD2	TRBV6-2/TRBV6-3	TRBJ2-5	TGTGCCAGCAGACATTCTAGCGGGAGAAGACAAGAGACCCAGTACTTC	CASRHSSGRRQETQYF
.	.	TRBV7-3	TRBJ2-2	TGTGCCAGCAGCAGAGACGCAACCGGGGAGCTGTTTTTT	CASSRDATGELFF
.	.	TRBV7-9	TRBJ2-1	TGTGCCAGCAGCCCTAGAGGGGGGCAGGGCTATGAGCAGTTCTTC	CASSPRGGQGYEQFF